These 14 T cell receptor beta chains share one sample of origin, sequenced in a study of CD8 T cells in ankylosing spondylitis. TCRdb reanalysed the 5' RACE reads using MiXCR and keeps one entry per CDR3 protein. The data hold about 240,000 distinct CDR3 sequences, with around a tenth observed a single time. Specimen: blood, either unsorted or a sorted T cell fraction (not recorded which). The receptors stem from a male donor with ankylosing spondylitis or in good health (not recorded which).

This clonotype was seen repeatedly, ten times or more. The chain is built from TRBV5-1 and TRBJ2-3, with 11 bases that match TRBD2. Germline loops: CDR1 SGHRS, CDR2 YFSETQ. The CDR3 has 16 amino acids. V was pared by 2 bases and J by 4 bases, with 6 bases of the junction left unmatched. The chain's CDR3 is CASSFRTSGRSDTQYF. CDR3 nucleotide sequence: TGCGCCAGCAGCTTTCGGACTAGCGGGCGATCAGATACGCAGTATTTT.

This chain links TRBV9 with TRBJ2-3, with 8 bases fitting TRBD2. Trimming cost V 0 bases and J 4 bases; bases outside gene matches: 1. The CDR3 extends over 14 amino acids. Germline V lookup: CDR1 SGDLS, CDR2 YYNGEE. In nucleotides, the CDR3 is TGTGCCAGCAGCGTAGACGGGGGGGCAGATACGCAGTATTTT. The encoded protein is CASSVDGGADTQYF. The full variable domain, with the rest looked up from reference TRBV9 and TRBJ2-3, is DSGVTQTPKHLITATGQRVTLRCSPRSGDLSVYWYQQSLDQGLQFLIQYYNGEERAKGNILERFSAQQFPDLHSELNLSSLELGDSALYFCASSVDGGADTQYFGPGTRLTVL.

This clonotype has a count of ten or more. The V call is TRBV12-3 or TRBV12-4, the J call TRBJ2-7; 7 bases line up with TRBD1. The CDR3 is 14 residues long. The J segment lost 4 bases and the V segment lost 3 bases, leaving 6 bases of the junction unmatched. This CDR3 reads CASSFLDRNYEQYF. The CDR3 region has the DNA TGTGCCAGCAGTTTTCTGGACAGGAATTACGAGCAGTACTTC.

This chain connects TRBV29-1 to TRBJ2-5, with TRBD1 matching 10 bases. Losses at the gene ends were 5 bases for V and 4 bases for J; bases not matched to a gene: 7. This CDR3 contains 14 residues. Germline CDR1 SQVTM, CDR2 ANQGSEA. CDR3 DNA: TGCAGCGTTTCCGGGACAGGGGCCCGAGAGACCCAGTACTTC. Amino acid sequence: CSVSGTGARETQYF.

This clonotype has at least ten counts. This chain joins TRBV5-5 and TRBJ2-3; TRBD1 aligns across 7 bases. CDR1 and CDR2 (germline): SGHKS, YYEKEE (reference sequence). The CDR3 is made up of 15 amino acids. Germline trimming cut 3 bases from V and 3 bases from J; bases unmatched to any gene: 7. The CDR3 DNA sequence: TGTGCCAGCAGCTCGGCCTTGGACAGGACAGATACGCAGTATTTT. This gives the protein CASSSALDRTDTQYF.

This clonotype has more than one count but fewer than ten. The chain joins TRBV29-1 to TRBJ2-6; unclear D gene. There are 13 residues in the CDR3. Germline V gene lookup returns CDR1 SQVTM and CDR2 ANQGSEA. Trimming stripped 4 bases from V and 0 bases from J, with 4 bases between. CDR3 amino acids: CSVGNSGANVLTF. The CDR3 DNA is TGCAGCGTTGGGAACTCTGGGGCCAACGTCCTGACTTTC.

This chain uses TRBV28 with TRBJ1-2, with a tentative D call TRBD1 (5 bases). V was shortened by 5 bases and J by 5 bases, with 27 bases between the two germline ends. CDR1 is MDHEN and CDR2 is SYDVKM in the germline V gene. The CDR3 loop spans 18 amino acids. This CDR3 reads CASSPSPPRGSVSYGYTF. The DNA of the CDR3 is TGTGCCAGCAGTCCCTCTCCTCCACGGGGCTCAGTCTCTTATGGCTACACCTTC.

This clonotype was recorded many times. The chain links TRBV12-3 or TRBV12-4 to TRBJ2-3, with TRBD2 matching over 8 bases. The CDR3 loop spans 15 amino acids. Trimming at V came to 6 bases and at J to 6 bases, leaving 11 bases not matched to a gene. CDR3 sequence: CASRQAGENADTQYF. The DNA for the CDR3 is TGTGCCAGCAGGCAAGCGGGAGAGAATGCGGATACGCAGTATTTT.

This clonotype showed up many times. The chain employs TRBV5-1 and TRBJ1-1; tentatively, D is TRBD1 (5 bases). Trimming left V 1 base short and J 6 bases short, with 7 bases between. Germline assignment: CDR1 SGHRS and CDR2 YFSETQ. The CDR3 runs 12 residues. The CDR3 loop reads CASSLRGPEAFF. The CDR3 DNA is TGCGCCAGCAGCTTGAGGGGTCCTGAAGCTTTCTTT.

This clonotype was picked up a small number of times. The gene calls are TRBV7-9 and TRBJ1-2, with D possibly matching TRBD1 (6 bases). This CDR3 is built from 17 residues. Germline V gene data show CDR1 as SEHNR and CDR2 as FQNEAQ (reference sequence). V dropped 5 bases and J dropped 6 bases, with 25 bases sitting between them. Written as DNA, the CDR3 is TGTGCCAGCAGCACCCGGGACACCCAAACAGCAATCAATGGCTACACCTTC. It codes for CASSTRDTQTAINGYTF.

This clonotype has at least ten counts. This chain links TRBV7-2 with TRBJ1-6; no clear D gene. CDR3 length: 15 amino acids. Germline values: CDR1 SGHTA, CDR2 FQGNSA. Trimming took off 1 base at V and 7 bases at J, with 11 bases between the two ends. CDR3 in DNA: TGTGCCAGCAGCTTAGGGCCGGCGAAGAATTCACCCCTCCACTTT. Translated: CASSLGPAKNSPLHF.

This clonotype was recorded many times. CDR3 nucleotide sequence: TGCAGTGCTAGTCCTGATCGGAGGACCACAGATACGCAGTATTTT. Amino acids: CSASPDRRTTDTQYF. This chain joins TRBV20-1 and TRBJ2-3; maybe TRBD2 (5 bases). This CDR3 contains 15 residues. Germline V gene lookup returns CDR1 DFQATT and CDR2 SNEGSKA (reference sequence). V was cut by 3 bases and J by 2 bases, with 15 bases left in between.

This clonotype was seen many times. J is TRBJ1-2 and V is TRBV5-1; 7 nucleotides line up with TRBD1. Unmatched junction bases numbered 8, after V lost 4 bases and J lost 2 bases. Looked up from germline, CDR1 is SGHRS and CDR2 is YFSETQ. This CDR3 is 15 amino acids long. In DNA, the CDR3 is TGCGCCAGCAGCGACCCGACAGGGCTAAACTATGGCTACACCTTC. Translated, it gives CASSDPTGLNYGYTF.

This clonotype was found many times. The CDR3 nucleotides read TGTGCCAGCAGCATGGACATCTTTAGACAAGAGACCCAGTACTTC. The encoded protein is CASSMDIFRQETQYF. The rearrangement joins TRBV6-1 to TRBJ2-5; possible D gene TRBD1, 5 bases. V dropped 6 bases and J dropped 2 bases, with 16 bases sitting between them. The CDR3 runs 15 residues. Per germline, CDR1 MNHNS and CDR2 SASEGT.